The 10 T cell receptor beta chains reported below all come from one sample, sequenced in a study of early T cells in non-severe SARS-CoV-2 infection. From the 5' RACE reads, TCRdb called clonotypes with MiXCR, one entry per CDR3 protein. This table holds under 80,000 distinct CDR3 sequences, 9.5% to 13% found once. Sequencing was performed on whole blood. These receptors all stem from an adult who was a healthcare worker with PCR-confirmed SARS-CoV-2 infection or an uninfected control (not recorded which).

V and J are TRBV20-1 and TRBJ1-6; no firm D call. This CDR3 has 12 amino acids. Germline V gene sequence: CDR1 DFQATT, CDR2 SNEGSKA (reference sequence). V lost 4 bases to trimming and J lost 9 bases, with 10 bases between them. DNA of the CDR3: TGCAGTGCTAAGGACGCAGGTTCACCCCTCCACTTT. It is translated as CSAKDAGSPLHF.

Many counts were recorded for this clonotype. V usage is TRBV11-2 and J usage is TRBJ2-2; 7 nucleotides line up with TRBD1. CDR1 SGHAT and CDR2 FQNNGV come from the germline V gene. The CDR3 is 15 residues long. The junction had 7 bases not matched to a gene; V was cut back by 5 bases and J by 4 bases. The chain's CDR3 is CASSRRQGPTGELFF. For the CDR3, the DNA is TGTGCCAGCAGCCGACGACAGGGTCCCACCGGGGAGCTGTTTTTT.

The J gene is TRBJ2-1, the V gene TRBV9; D gene unclear. Germline CDR1 and CDR2: SGDLS and YYNGEE. V gave up 0 bases and J gave up 6 bases, with 13 bases separating them. This CDR3 has 15 amino acids. The CDR3 protein is CASSVGPTPPNEQFF. CDR3 DNA sequence: TGTGCCAGCAGCGTAGGTCCGACCCCCCCCAATGAGCAGTTCTTC.

This clonotype occurred a few times. This chain joins TRBV12-3 or TRBV12-4 and TRBJ2-3; 11 positions agree with TRBD2. The CDR3 is 16 amino acids. Losses at the gene ends were 6 bases for V and 4 bases for J; bases not matched to a gene: 9. The CDR3 bases are TGTGCCAGCAGCCCTCTGCCGGGACTAGCGGCAGATACGCAGTATTTT. This sequence encodes CASSPLPGLAADTQYF.

This clonotype was recorded many times. The chain carries TRBV12-3 or TRBV12-4 and TRBJ1-1; D perhaps matches TRBD1 (5 bases). Deletions cut 6 bases from V and 13 bases from J, with 15 bases between. The CDR3 runs 11 residues. The DNA for the CDR3 is TGTGCCAGCAGGGAGGTGGACAAGAGTTTCTTT. It encodes CASREVDKSFF.

Ten or more counts support this clonotype. J is TRBJ1-1 and V is TRBV18, with TRBD1 as a possible D gene (6 bases). V lost 3 bases to trimming and J lost 4 bases, with 12 bases between them. The CDR3 length is 14 residues. Per the germline V gene, CDR1 is KGHSH and CDR2 is LQKENI. DNA for the CDR3: TGTGCCAGCTCACCGGGGGGAGGGGGCACTGAAGCTTTCTTT. As protein: CASSPGGGGTEAFF.

J is TRBJ2-7 and V is TRBV7-9, with 14 bases identical to TRBD2. The ends lost 4 bases at V and 2 bases at J; junction bases unmatched: 1. Germline V gives CDR1 SEHNR, CDR2 FQNEAQ (reference sequence). CDR3 length: 15 amino acids. The CDR3 nucleotides read TGTGCCAGCAGCTCGACTAGCGGGAGGGCCTACGAGCAGTACTTC. It specifies CASSSTSGRAYEQYF.

In its sample, this clonotype was seen a few times. The chain joins TRBV20-1 to TRBJ1-1, with a possible D match to TRBD1 (6 bases). Germline values: CDR1 DFQATT, CDR2 SNEGSKA (reference sequence). The CDR3 contains 15 residues. Trimming took 8 bases from V and 6 from J, leaving 25 bases between them. Written as DNA, the CDR3 is TGCAGTCCTATGGGGGCAGGGGAAAAAAAGGCTGAAGCTTTCTTT. Its protein product is CSPMGAGEKKAEAFF.

This clonotype was seen once. The chain is built from TRBV7-3 and TRBJ2-1, with a weak D call TRBD2 (6 bases). Trimming took off 5 bases at V and 2 bases at J, with 10 bases between the two ends. The CDR3 totals 14 residues. Germline CDR1 is SGHTA and CDR2 is FQGTGA. The CDR3 DNA is TGTGCCAGCAGCCAGGGACTCGCCTACAATGAGCAGTTCTTC. This translates into CASSQGLAYNEQFF. Full variable domain (outside the CDR3, taken from reference TRBV7-3 and TRBJ2-1): GAGVSQTPSNKVTEKGKYVELRCDPISGHTALYWYRQSLGQGPEFLIYFQGTGAADDSGLPNDRFFAVRPEGSVSTLKIQRTERGDSAVYLCASSQGLAYNEQFFGPGTRLTVL.

This clonotype occurred many times. This chain connects TRBV7-9 to TRBJ1-5; D perhaps matches TRBD1 (6 bases). The V end lost 5 bases, the J end lost 5 bases, and 16 bases lay between the germline ends. This CDR3 spans 15 amino acids. CDR1 is SEHNR and CDR2 is FQNEAQ in the germline V gene (reference sequence). CDR3 DNA: TGTGCCAGCAGCGACGCAGGGGAGGCGGATCAGCCCCAGCATTTT. Translating gives CASSDAGEADQPQHF.